The 28 T cell receptor beta chains given below trace back to one sample, sequenced in a study of cytomegalovirus exposure and HLA in healthy donors. The PCR employed 60 Vbeta primers together with 13 Jbeta primers. Data came from immunoSEQ multiplex PCR; TCRdb stores just in-frame clones and leaves some out. Reported are fewer than 150,000 clones; the ten largest clones contain roughly 3%. The sample comprised PBMCs. Receptor source: a man aged 40-55 years in good health and CMV-seronegative.

The V gene is TRBV4-3, the J gene TRBJ2-3; 8 nucleotides agree with TRBD2. The CDR3 is 17 amino acids. The V gene end was trimmed by 2 bases and the J gene end by 3 bases; junction bases not matched to a gene: 10. CDR1 is LGHNA, CDR2 YSLEER, per germline. The CDR3 sequence: CASSQWVGGGSTDTQYF. For the CDR3, the DNA is TGCGCCAGCAGCCAATGGGTTGGCGGGGGGTCGACAGATACGCAGTATTTT.

The chain employs TRBV6-8 and TRBJ2-3, with D perhaps TRBD1 (6 bases). Germline CDR1 reads MNHGY; CDR2 reads SAAAGT. The CDR3 is made up of 15 amino acids. Trimming pared 6 bases from V and 3 bases from J, leaving 16 bases between. The CDR3 bases are TGTGCCAGCAGAGGGGTACAGGGCCTGACAGATACGCAGTATTTT. Its protein product is CASRGVQGLTDTQYF.

The chain recombines TRBV7-3 with TRBJ2-6; D is ambiguous. V lost 5 bases and J 0 bases, leaving 8 bases between the germline ends. The CDR3 contains 15 residues. Germline values: CDR1 SGHTA, CDR2 FQGTGA. CDR3: CASSPESSGANVLTF. The CDR3 region has the DNA TGTGCCAGCAGCCCCGAGAGCTCTGGGGCCAACGTCCTGACTTTC.

The chain recombines TRBV5-6 with TRBJ2-5, with 10 bases lining up with TRBD2. CDR1 is SGHDT and CDR2 is YYEEEE in the germline V gene. The CDR3 runs 14 residues. Trimming cost V 1 base and J 5 bases; bases outside gene matches: 2. The CDR3 coding sequence is TGTGCCAGCAGCTTGAGTAGCGGGGGGGAGACCCAGTACTTC. As protein: CASSLSSGGETQYF.

This rearrangement joins TRBV11-2 to TRBJ1-1; 7 bases are shared with TRBD1. The CDR3 is made up of 16 amino acids. In germline, CDR1 is SGHAT, CDR2 FQNNGV. V lost 6 bases to trimming and J lost 0 bases; unmatched junction nucleotides: 10. The CDR3 DNA sequence: TGTGCCAGCAGGTCTTCTCTGACAGGGTTGAACACTGAAGCTTTCTTT. Its translation: CASRSSLTGLNTEAFF.

The rearrangement uses TRBV4-3 and TRBJ1-2; D call uncertain. Germline V gives CDR1 LGHNA, CDR2 YSLEER. CDR3 size: 16 residues. The V and J ends lost 0 bases and 3 bases respectively, with 14 bases between them. The CDR3 sequence: CASSQEAGRLYYGYTF. In DNA, the CDR3 is TGCGCCAGCAGCCAAGAAGCAGGAAGGTTATACTATGGCTACACCTTC.

V gene TRBV4-3 combines with J gene TRBJ1-1; no clear D gene. V lost 4 bases to trimming and J lost 0 bases, with 6 bases between them. From germline, CDR1 is LGHNA and CDR2 YSLEER. The CDR3 loop spans 13 amino acids. In DNA, the CDR3 is TGCGCCAGCAGCCCTACTATGAACACTGAAGCTTTCTTT. Residues: CASSPTMNTEAFF.

The CDR3 nucleotides read TGTGCCAGCAGCCAAGAACCGGGACAGAGGAACACTGAAGCTTTCTTT. This gives the protein CASSQEPGQRNTEAFF. The chain couples TRBV4-2 to TRBJ1-1; 7 positions agree with TRBD1. The CDR3 totals 16 residues. Germline values: CDR1 LGHNA, CDR2 YNFKEQ. The junction had 5 bases not matched to a gene; V was cut back by 0 bases and J by 1 base.

The rearrangement links TRBV19 to TRBJ2-2, with 7 bases matching TRBD1. CDR1 is LNHDA and CDR2 is SQIVND in the germline V gene (reference sequence). V dropped 3 bases and J dropped 7; count of bases not matched to a gene: 11. CDR3 length: 16 residues. CDR3 protein: CASSIHRTGSYGELFF. DNA for the CDR3: TGTGCCAGTAGTATCCATAGGACAGGCTCTTACGGGGAGCTGTTTTTT.

This chain joins TRBV5-4 and TRBJ1-6; a weak D match, TRBD1 (5 bases). This CDR3 comprises 14 residues. Germline assignment: CDR1 SGHNT and CDR2 YYREEE (reference sequence). Trimming removed 4 bases at V and 6 bases at J, with 11 bases between. The CDR3 nucleotides are TGTGCCAGCAGCCCTACAGGCTCTAATTCACCCCTCCACTTT. Protein product: CASSPTGSNSPLHF. The whole variable domain, filled in from reference TRBV5-4 and TRBJ1-6, reads ETGVTQSPTHLIKTRGQQVTLRCSSQSGHNTVSWYQQALGQGPQFIFQYYREEENGRGNFPPRFSGLQFPNYSSELNVNALELDDSALYLCASSPTGSNSPLHFGNGTRLTVT.

V gene TRBV5-4 combines with J gene TRBJ1-5; D gene uncertain. Germline assignment: CDR1 SGHNT and CDR2 YYREEE (reference sequence). V was trimmed by 3 bases and J by 5 bases, leaving 6 bases between them. The CDR3 totals 12 residues. The CDR3: CASSSPDQPQHF. CDR3 nucleotides: TGTGCCAGCAGCTCCCCGGATCAGCCCCAGCATTTT.

The chain uses TRBV28 and TRBJ2-2, with 7 nucleotides matching TRBD1. From germline, CDR1 is MDHEN and CDR2 SYDVKM. This CDR3 is 12 amino acids long. Trimming removed 8 bases from V and 6 bases from J; junction bases left unmatched: 3. The chain's CDR3 is CASDRESGELFF. Here the CDR3 DNA reads TGTGCCAGCGACAGGGAGTCCGGGGAGCTGTTTTTT.

The rearrangement joins TRBV9 to TRBJ2-2; 7 bases align to TRBD1. CDR1 SGDLS and CDR2 YYNGEE come from the germline V gene. This CDR3 is 15 amino acids long. Unmatched junction bases numbered 4, after V lost 0 bases and J lost 5 bases. Here the CDR3 reads CASSVEGAGTGELFF. CDR3 DNA: TGTGCCAGCAGCGTAGAGGGGGCGGGTACCGGGGAGCTGTTTTTT.

This chain uses TRBV5-1 with TRBJ2-5; D remains unclear. The CDR3 loop spans 14 amino acids. Germline-derived CDR1 and CDR2 are SGHRS and YFSETQ. The germline V and J ends were trimmed by 1 base and 2 bases, with 9 bases remaining between them. The CDR3 is CASSLSVSQETQYF. Here the CDR3 DNA reads TGCGCCAGCAGCTTGAGCGTCAGTCAAGAGACCCAGTACTTC. Supplemented by reference TRBV5-1 and TRBJ2-5, the full variable domain reads KAGVTQTPRYLIKTRGQQVTLSCSPISGHRSVSWYQQTPGQGLQFLFEYFSETQRNKGNFPGRFSGRQFSNSRSEMNVSTLELGDSALYLCASSLSVSQETQYFGPGTRLLVL.

CDR3 bases: TGTGCCAGCAGTTACGGCGGGGGCAATCAGCCCCAGCATTTT. This codes for CASSYGGGNQPQHF. The J gene is TRBJ1-5, the V gene TRBV6-5, with D uncertain. Trimming took 2 bases from V and 2 from J, leaving 7 bases between them. This CDR3 contains 14 residues. Germline V gene lookup returns CDR1 MNHEY and CDR2 SVGAGI.

The chain carries TRBV5-1 and TRBJ2-1, with unresolved D. The V and J ends lost 1 base and 0 bases respectively, with 14 bases between them. CDR1 and CDR2 (germline): SGHRS, YFSETQ. The CDR3 sequence is 17 residues long. CDR3 sequence reads: CASSLNSGPRSYNEQFF. In DNA, the CDR3 is TGCGCCAGCAGCTTGAATTCGGGTCCTCGCTCCTACAATGAGCAGTTCTTC.

The chain couples TRBV10-2 to TRBJ2-3; 8 bases align to TRBD2. J lost 5 bases, V lost 5 bases, and 9 bases had no gene match. The CDR3 has 15 residues. Looked up from germline, CDR1 is WSHSY and CDR2 is SAAADI. CDR3 residues: CASSSGGAGGDTQYF. Here the CDR3 DNA reads TGCGCCAGCAGTTCCGGGGGGGCCGGCGGAGATACGCAGTATTTT.

The CDR3 loop reads CSAPGDYGYTF. CDR3 nucleotides: TGCAGTGCTCCAGGGGACTATGGCTACACCTTC. This chain links TRBV20-1 with TRBJ1-2, with D possibly matching TRBD1 (6 bases). The CDR3 covers 11 residues. CDR1 DFQATT and CDR2 SNEGSKA come from the germline V gene (reference sequence). The V gene lost 5 bases and the J gene lost 3 bases, with 7 bases spanning the gap.

V is TRBV28 and J is TRBJ2-5; D is possibly TRBD2 (5 bases). Per germline, CDR1 MDHEN and CDR2 SYDVKM. V dropped 3 bases and J dropped 9 bases, with 11 bases sitting between them. CDR3 length: 12 residues. The CDR3 sequence: CASSLREQAQYF. CDR3 DNA sequence: TGTGCCAGCAGTTTGAGGGAACAAGCCCAGTACTTC.

The rearrangement joins TRBV15 to TRBJ2-7; 8 bases line up with TRBD1. The CDR3 runs to 15 residues. Trimming removed 3 bases from V and 0 bases from J; junction bases left unmatched: 4. CDR1 and CDR2 (germline): LNHNV, YYDKDF (reference sequence). CDR3 nucleotide sequence: TGTGCCACCAGCAGGACAGGGGAGTACTCCTACGAGCAGTACTTC. Its protein is CATSRTGEYSYEQYF. Full variable domain (missing parts from reference TRBV15 and TRBJ2-7): DAMVIQNPRYQVTQFGKPVTLSCSQTLNHNVMYWYQQKSSQAPKLLFHYYDKDFNNEADTPDNFQSRRPNTSFCFLDIRSPGLGDTAMYLCATSRTGEYSYEQYFGPGTRLTVT.

This rearrangement joins TRBV6-5 to TRBJ1-1, with 7 bases aligning to TRBD1. Germline lookup yields CDR1 MNHEY and CDR2 SVGAGI. This CDR3 region has 14 residues. V was pared by 5 bases and J by 6 bases, with 9 bases of the junction left unmatched. CDR3 bases: TGTGCCAGCAGTCTTAAACCGGGACAGCCTGAAGCTTTCTTT. As protein: CASSLKPGQPEAFF.

The chain links TRBV9 to TRBJ1-2; a weak D match, TRBD1 (5 bases). Germline lookup yields CDR1 SGDLS and CDR2 YYNGEE. V shed 4 bases and J shed 2 bases, with 9 bases lying between them. CDR3 length: 13 amino acids. CDR3 sequence (DNA): TGTGCCAGCAGCCCTGGGGGGAACTATGGCTACACCTTC. Its protein product is CASSPGGNYGYTF.

The genes are TRBV5-1 and TRBJ2-1; D perhaps matches TRBD1 (5 bases). There are 16 residues in the CDR3. V was clipped by 4 bases and J by 1 base, with 15 bases between them. CDR1 SGHRS and CDR2 YFSETQ come from the germline V gene. The DNA of the CDR3 is TGCGCCAGCAGCACCGCTGATAGGGGTTCCTACAATGAGCAGTTCTTC. Its translation is CASSTADRGSYNEQFF.

J is TRBJ2-3 and V is TRBV6-5, with 10 bases identical to TRBD1. V lost 4 bases, J lost 1 base, and 5 bases stayed unmatched. CDR1 MNHEY and CDR2 SVGAGI come from the germline V gene. The CDR3 extends over 16 amino acids. In nucleotides, the CDR3 is TGTGCCAGCAGTTCCATGACAGGGGGCGGCACAGATACGCAGTATTTT. It codes for CASSSMTGGGTDTQYF.

The chain joins TRBV19 to TRBJ2-7; D is undetermined. Per germline, CDR1 LNHDA and CDR2 SQIVND (reference sequence). The CDR3 runs to 16 residues. V was trimmed by 6 bases and J by 0 bases, leaving 18 bases between them. The CDR3 DNA follows: TGTGCCAGTAGCCCCGGGTCGGCCATCGGCTCCTACGAGCAGTACTTC. Translating gives CASSPGSAIGSYEQYF.

The V and J genes are TRBV4-2 and TRBJ2-3; 15 bases are shared with TRBD2. CDR3 length: 19 residues. Germline CDR1 reads LGHNA; CDR2 reads YNFKEQ. The ends lost 4 bases at V and 2 bases at J; junction bases unmatched: 10. CDR3 coding DNA: TGTGCCAGCAGCCCCAGGGGACTAGCGGGGGGAGGGGACACAGATACGCAGTATTTT. This sequence encodes CASSPRGLAGGGDTDTQYF.

This chain links TRBV6-5 with TRBJ2-7; D is unclear. Germline V gene lookup returns CDR1 MNHEY and CDR2 SVGAGI. Between the trimmed V and J ends, which lost 5 bases and 5 bases, there was a span of 7 bases. The CDR3 totals 11 residues. The CDR3 loop reads CASSIHNEQYF. The CDR3 DNA reads TGTGCCAGCAGTATACATAACGAGCAGTACTTC.

The rearrangement links TRBV11-3 to TRBJ2-7; weak D call: TRBD1 (6 bases). Trimming took 4 bases from V and 5 from J, leaving 12 bases between them. Germline V gene sequence: CDR1 SGHNT, CDR2 YENEEA. This CDR3 spans 13 amino acids. The CDR3 nucleotides read TGTGCCAGCAGCTCAGGGGTCGCCCACGAGCAGTACTTC. It yields the protein CASSSGVAHEQYF.